Detailed here is one TCR beta chain. Its specificity is unknown. This record belongs to a study of shared clonotypes between healthy human individuals. Study results and caveats: Generally, naive subsets came out with larger estimated richness than memory subsets. Clonotypes not shared had lower generation probabilities than those common to all four donors.

CD45RA+ naive and CD45RA-negative memory subsets were separated from CD4+ cells. Deep-level settings were used for running the assay. Assay: immunoSEQ multiplex PCR; the TCRdb copy retains only in-frame clones and omits some. The sample yields 800,000 to 1,200,000 clones, roughly 74% seen once. Germline V gene data show CDR1 as MNHNY and CDR2 as SVGAGI (reference sequence). The ends were cut back, 10 bases at V and 2 bases at J, with 14 bases in the middle. CDR3 length: 13 amino acids. The sequenced sample consisted of memory CD4+ T cells from PBMCs. The subset denotes: CD45RA-negative fraction. V and J are TRBV6-6 and TRBJ1-2, with unresolved D. The TCR sequence derives from a young man in good health. Some clones in this sample may be carry-over from other donors' samples. In nucleotides, the CDR3 is TGTGCCACCTCCACTTGGCAGAACTATGGCTACACCTTC. This encodes CATSTWQNYGYTF.